This paragraph reports one T cell receptor (beta chain). Its antigen is currently unknown. The data belong to a study of T cell responses to AZD1222 COVID-19 vaccine. About the study: Analyses pooled second doses at about 4 or about 12 weeks.

Using immunoSEQ multiplex PCR, the repertoire was profiled, and TCRdb retains in-frame clones only, with some absent. The repertoire consists of 95,000 to 150,000 clones, with 80% to 90% occurring once and the leading ten covering roughly 1.2%. The CDR3 length is 14 residues. Trimming shortened V by 3 bases and J by 4 bases, and 10 bases separated the two germline ends. The germline CDR1 and CDR2 sequences are SGHNT and YYREEE (reference sequence). Points from the study as a whole: White British people made up most donors, females outnumbered males, and clonal diversity was possibly underestimated. Along spike, vaccine-associated CD4 TCRs were found throughout, with dominance at 160-218 and 743-854. The reported proportion of spike-specific TCRs targeting unmutated variant regions was nearly half.

The starting material was peripheral blood, obtained on day 0 of AZD1222 vaccination. This TCR was sampled from an adult in good health. The V gene is TRBV5-4, the J gene TRBJ1-4; TRBD1 is a possible D gene (5 bases). CDR3: CASSSRGVNEKLFF. The CDR3 DNA is TGTGCCAGCAGCTCGCGAGGGGTTAATGAAAAACTGTTTTTT.